This T cell receptor beta chain was sequenced for a study of T cell responses to AZD1222 COVID-19 vaccine. Study overall: Second-dose intervals of approximately 4 or approximately 12 weeks were pooled.

Whole-study findings and limits: Sampling that yielded the repertoires occurred only after the peak T cell response. Seropositive AZD1222 recipients at baseline numbered only five or six. Close to half of all spike-specific TCRs reportedly target regions of the variants that are unmutated.

Concerning this clone: What it recognizes is unknown.

The protocol was immunoSEQ multiplex PCR, while the TCRdb copy is restricted to in-frame clones and leaves out a portion. The sample lists 70,000 to 95,000 clones, more than 75% occurring once. Sequencing used peripheral blood, obtained on day 0 of AZD1222 vaccination. This TCR came from an adult in good health.

The CDR3 DNA is TGTGCCAGCAGTTACTCAACGACCTACGAGCAGTACTTC. Translating it yields CASSYSTTYEQYF. V gene TRBV6-5 combines with J gene TRBJ2-7; D uncertain. This CDR3 comprises 13 residues. CDR1 is MNHEY and CDR2 is SVGAGI in the germline V gene. The V end was cut by 0 bases, the J end by 2 bases, with 5 bases between.